The 23 T cell receptor beta chains below come from one sample, sequenced in a study of blood T cell repertoires in COVID-19. Here immunoSEQ multiplex PCR was the method, and the copy in TCRdb shows in-frame clones only, minus some. The sample carries about 240,000 clones, around 90% recorded once. Sequencing was done on a sample of peripheral blood. These receptor sequences come from a man aged 25-40 years with COVID-19, enrolled during active disease.

In its sample, this clone was seen once. The chain links TRBV19 to TRBJ1-4; 9 bases fit TRBD1. Germline V gives CDR1 LNHDA, CDR2 SQIVND (reference sequence). V dropped 3 bases and J dropped 8; count of bases not matched to a gene: 10. CDR3 length: 16 residues. The CDR3 spells CASSIPSDRGKEKLFF. The CDR3 nucleotides are TGTGCCAGTAGTATCCCCTCGGACAGGGGTAAGGAAAAACTGTTTTTT.

V is TRBV5-1 and J is TRBJ2-1; 10 bases agree with TRBD2. The CDR3 runs 18 residues. V lost 0 bases, J lost 9 bases, and 15 bases stayed unmatched. Germline CDR1 SGHRS, CDR2 YFSETQ. CDR3 sequence reads: CASSLVLAGERVRSEQFF. CDR3 sequence (DNA): TGCGCCAGCAGCTTGGTTCTAGCGGGGGAAAGGGTGAGAAGTGAGCAGTTCTTC.

The chain has TRBV2 and TRBJ1-5; 9 nucleotides agree with TRBD1. The CDR3 is 16 residues long. V shed 6 bases and J 3 bases; nucleotides not matched to a gene: 9. Germline loops: CDR1 SNHLY, CDR2 FYNNEI. The CDR3, as DNA: TGTGCCAGCAGGTCCCCTGGGACAGGGTACAATCAGCCCCAGCATTTT. It encodes CASRSPGTGYNQPQHF.

The J gene is TRBJ1-1, the V gene TRBV5-1; 8 bases line up with TRBD1. CDR3 size: 16 residues. V lost 4 bases, J lost 0 bases, and 8 bases stayed unmatched. Germline V gene lookup returns CDR1 SGHRS and CDR2 YFSETQ. This CDR3 reads CASSQRGQGLNTEAFF. For the CDR3, the DNA is TGCGCCAGCAGCCAACGAGGACAGGGTTTGAACACTGAAGCTTTCTTT.

The genes are TRBV5-4 and TRBJ1-1; 7 positions match TRBD1. Germline CDR1 and CDR2: SGHNT and YYREEE (reference sequence). Unmatched junction bases numbered 10, after V lost 4 bases and J lost 1 base. This CDR3 is 16 amino acids long. The CDR3: CASSQGGRGPNTEAFF. The CDR3 region has the DNA TGTGCCAGCAGCCAGGGGGGAAGGGGACCGAACACTGAAGCTTTCTTT.

V usage is TRBV20-1 and J usage is TRBJ2-5; D is uncertain. The CDR3 extends over 13 amino acids. Germline V gene data show CDR1 as DFQATT and CDR2 as SNEGSKA (reference sequence). V lost 3 bases to trimming and J lost 5 bases, with 13 bases between them. Here the CDR3 DNA reads TGCAGTGCTAGTAGCATTGAGATCGAGACCCAGTACTTC. Protein: CSASSIEIETQYF.

J is TRBJ1-3 and V is TRBV6-5; D is undetermined. The CDR3 covers 14 residues. Germline CDR1 MNHEY, CDR2 SVGAGI. Trimming pared 5 bases from V and 2 bases from J, leaving 10 bases between. In DNA, the CDR3 is TGTGCCAGCAGTCCCGAGGGTGCTGGAAACACCATATATTTT. This gives the protein CASSPEGAGNTIYF.

Regarding this clone: Relative to the germline gene, one junction end is altered; a read error may explain this. The V and J genes are TRBV12-5 and TRBJ2-3, with 11 bases matching TRBD2. CDR1 and CDR2 from the germline V gene are LGHNT and FRNRAP. This CDR3 has 18 amino acids. The CDR3 DNA follows: TGTGCTAGTGGATTGGGGTACGCTAGCGGGGGGCTGAAAGATACGCAGTATTTT. Its protein is CASGLGYASGGLKDTQYF.

The chain links TRBV18 to TRBJ2-1; D is unresolved. The CDR3 has 12 amino acids. Between the trimmed V and J ends, which lost 3 bases and 5 bases, there was a span of 5 bases. Germline assignment: CDR1 KGHSH and CDR2 LQKENI. CDR3 region: CASSPGNNEQFF. DNA for the CDR3: TGTGCCAGCTCACCGGGCAACAATGAGCAGTTCTTC.

CDR3 residues: CASSSGTGKGTPLHF. The CDR3 bases are TGTGCCAGCTCATCTGGGACAGGGAAGGGAACACCCCTCCACTTT. The chain couples TRBV18 to TRBJ1-6; the match to TRBD1 covers 9 bases. The CDR3 runs to 15 residues. V shed 5 bases, J shed 11 bases, and the junction held 10 bases outside the gene matches. Germline CDR1 reads KGHSH; CDR2 reads LQKENI.

The gene calls are TRBV7-9 and TRBJ1-2; D unclear. The germline V gene encodes CDR1 SEHNR and CDR2 FQNEAQ (reference sequence). Trimming took off 3 bases at V and 5 bases at J, with 16 bases between the two ends. The CDR3 has 15 residues. CDR3 bases: TGTGCCAGCAGCTTTGGAGGGAATCCTGAATATGGCTACACCTTC. The encoded protein is CASSFGGNPEYGYTF.

In its sample, this clone was seen once. The CDR3 DNA follows: TGTGCCAGCAGTTACGGACAGTACACTGAAGCTTTCTTT. As protein: CASSYGQYTEAFF. This rearrangement joins TRBV2 to TRBJ1-1; tentative D call: TRBD1 (6 bases). Trimming removed 5 bases from V and 3 bases from J, with 10 bases in between. Per germline, CDR1 SNHLY and CDR2 FYNNEI. The CDR3 covers 13 residues.

The chain joins TRBV5-1 to TRBJ2-4; 11 nucleotides match TRBD2. The germline V gene has CDR1 SGHRS and CDR2 YFSETQ. V was pared by 3 bases and J by 0 bases, with 5 bases of the junction left unmatched. The CDR3 is 17 amino acids. The CDR3 here is CASSWGGLAVAKNIQYF. The CDR3 nucleotides are TGCGCCAGCAGCTGGGGGGGACTAGCGGTAGCCAAAAACATTCAGTACTTC.

The genes are TRBV5-1 and TRBJ1-2; D is unclear. CDR1 is SGHRS, CDR2 YFSETQ, per germline. The CDR3 runs to 13 residues. Deletions cut 2 bases from V and 3 bases from J, with 8 bases between. The CDR3 coding sequence is TGCGCCAGCAGCTTAACGGTTGACTATGGCTACACCTTC. Residues: CASSLTVDYGYTF.

V and J are TRBV5-6 and TRBJ2-6; 9 bases are a match to TRBD1. CDR1 is SGHDT, CDR2 YYEEEE, per germline. This CDR3 contains 18 residues. After removal of 0 bases from V and 2 bases from J, the junction contained 6 bases not matched to a gene. CDR3 sequence reads: CASSLVGQGLPGANVLTF. Here the CDR3 DNA reads TGTGCCAGCAGCTTGGTCGGACAGGGGCTCCCTGGGGCCAACGTCCTGACTTTC.

The chain employs TRBV6-5 and TRBJ1-3; D uncertain. V lost 6 bases to trimming and J lost 2 bases, with 5 bases between them. CDR3 size: 12 residues. Germline V gene lookup returns CDR1 MNHEY and CDR2 SVGAGI. CDR3 nucleotide sequence: TGTGCCAGCAGGGCGGCTGGAAACACCATATATTTT. Translation gives CASRAAGNTIYF.

The chain links TRBV3-1 (or the pseudogene TRBV3-2) to TRBJ2-1; the match to TRBD2 covers 7 bases. The CDR3 is 16 amino acids. The ends lost 0 bases at V and 7 bases at J; junction bases unmatched: 9. Germline assignment: CDR1 LGHDT and CDR2 YNNKEL (reference sequence). DNA of the CDR3: TGTGCCAGCAGCCAAGATTGGAGCGGGGCGAAGAATGAGCAGTTCTTC. This encodes CASSQDWSGAKNEQFF.

The chain employs TRBV6-5 and TRBJ1-1, with a tentative D call TRBD1 (6 bases). CDR1 is MNHEY and CDR2 is SVGAGI in the germline V gene. CDR3 length equals 15 residues. V was trimmed by 2 bases and J by 1 base, leaving 11 bases between them. CDR3 sequence: CASSYTQGQNTEAFF. As DNA, the CDR3 is TGTGCCAGCAGTTACACGCAGGGGCAGAACACTGAAGCTTTCTTT.

The chain uses TRBV10-3 and TRBJ1-4, with 8 positions matching TRBD1. CDR1 ENHRY and CDR2 SYGVKD come from the germline V gene. The V segment lost 6 bases and the J segment 6 bases; nucleotides outside the gene matches: 9. The CDR3 extends over 15 amino acids. CDR3 sequence reads: CAISGTGTGDEKLFF. Written as DNA, the CDR3 is TGTGCCATCAGCGGTACCGGGACAGGTGATGAAAAACTGTTTTTT.

The gene calls are TRBV20-1 and TRBJ2-7; TRBD2 matches at 14 bases. The CDR3 has 17 amino acids. V gave up 3 bases and J gave up 5 bases; unmatched junction bases: 12. CDR1 is DFQATT, CDR2 SNEGSKA, per germline (reference sequence). This CDR3 is CSASKPRLAGGPNEQYF. The CDR3, as DNA: TGCAGTGCTAGTAAGCCGAGACTAGCGGGGGGGCCCAACGAGCAGTACTTC.

The chain couples TRBV6-5 to TRBJ1-1; 11 positions match TRBD1. V shed 6 bases, J shed 6 bases, and the junction held 6 bases outside the gene matches. This CDR3 has 14 amino acids. Germline V lookup: CDR1 MNHEY, CDR2 SVGAGI. For the CDR3, the DNA is TGTGCCAGCAGGGTGGGACAGGGGGGCTCTGAAGCTTTCTTT. This codes for CASRVGQGGSEAFF.

This chain links TRBV5-4 with TRBJ1-2; 9 bases map to TRBD1. V shed 0 bases, J shed 7 bases, and the junction held 7 bases outside the gene matches. Germline V gene data show CDR1 as SGHNT and CDR2 as YYREEE (reference sequence). The length of the CDR3 is 15 residues. This CDR3 reads CASSLGDRVRSGYTF. CDR3 sequence (DNA): TGTGCCAGCAGCTTGGGGGACAGGGTACGGAGTGGCTACACCTTC.

This chain uses TRBV13 with TRBJ2-5; 9 bases fit TRBD1. V lost 5 bases to trimming and J lost 5 bases; unmatched junction nucleotides: 9. Germline values: CDR1 PRHDT, CDR2 FYEKMQ (reference sequence). The length of the CDR3 is 15 residues. CDR3 protein: CASSVFTGGVETQYF. For the CDR3, the DNA is TGTGCCAGCAGCGTCTTCACAGGGGGCGTCGAGACCCAGTACTTC.